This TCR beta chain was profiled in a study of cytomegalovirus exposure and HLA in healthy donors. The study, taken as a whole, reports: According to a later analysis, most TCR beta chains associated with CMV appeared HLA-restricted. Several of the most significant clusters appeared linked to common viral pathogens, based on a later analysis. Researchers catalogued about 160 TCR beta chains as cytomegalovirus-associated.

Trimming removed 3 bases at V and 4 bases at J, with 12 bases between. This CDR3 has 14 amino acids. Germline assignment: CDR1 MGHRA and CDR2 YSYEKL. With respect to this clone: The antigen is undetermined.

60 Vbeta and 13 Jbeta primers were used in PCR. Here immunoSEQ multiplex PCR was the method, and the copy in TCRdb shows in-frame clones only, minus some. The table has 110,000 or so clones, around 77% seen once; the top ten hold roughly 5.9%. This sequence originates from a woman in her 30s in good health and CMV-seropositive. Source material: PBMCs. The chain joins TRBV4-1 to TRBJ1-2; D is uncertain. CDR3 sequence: CASSHSRGGYGYTF. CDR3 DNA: TGCGCCAGCAGCCACAGTCGGGGAGGCTATGGCTACACCTTC.